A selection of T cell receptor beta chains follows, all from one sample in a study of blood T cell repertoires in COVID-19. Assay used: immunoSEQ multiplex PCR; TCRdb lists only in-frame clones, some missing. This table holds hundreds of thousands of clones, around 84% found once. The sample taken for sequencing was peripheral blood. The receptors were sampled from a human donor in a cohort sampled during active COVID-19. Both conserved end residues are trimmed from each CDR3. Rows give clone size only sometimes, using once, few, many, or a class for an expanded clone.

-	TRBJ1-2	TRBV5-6	ASSLVDRVHYGYT
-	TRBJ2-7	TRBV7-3	ASQLDDKGQGHYEQY
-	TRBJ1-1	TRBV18	ASSPLAHRGESTEAF
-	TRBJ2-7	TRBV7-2	ASSPSGGGYEQY
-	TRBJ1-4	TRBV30	AWNLGGANEKLF
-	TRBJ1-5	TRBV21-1	ASTGLDPGQGYLGQPQH
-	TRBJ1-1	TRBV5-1	ASSSRQGSGTEAF
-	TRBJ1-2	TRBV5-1	ASSLVTGGDYGYT
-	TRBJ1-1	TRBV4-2	ASSHGEGGEAF
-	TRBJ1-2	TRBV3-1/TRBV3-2	ASSSQEGALGYT
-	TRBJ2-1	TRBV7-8	ASSLTGGDTSYNEQF
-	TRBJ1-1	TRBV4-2	ASSPWAPGMGDTEAF
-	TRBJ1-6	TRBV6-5	ASKLSGLSKLLH
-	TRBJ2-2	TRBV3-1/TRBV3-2	ASSRQGNEEVAGELF
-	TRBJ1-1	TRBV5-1	ASSQKTDGGRDEAF
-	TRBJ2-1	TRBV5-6	ASRGTSGNNEQF
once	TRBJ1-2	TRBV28	ASSLEGARSYGYT
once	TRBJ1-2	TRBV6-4	ASSPSGTGYGYT
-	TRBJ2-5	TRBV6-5	ASSYSGGNQETQY
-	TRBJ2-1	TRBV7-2	ASSPRLARPYNEQF
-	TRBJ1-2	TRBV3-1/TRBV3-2	ASSPQITWTGEGYT
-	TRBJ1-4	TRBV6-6	ASSYSVTGGYEKLF
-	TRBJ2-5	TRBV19	ATRDRGYEETQY
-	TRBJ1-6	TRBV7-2	ASSPSGTSQALH
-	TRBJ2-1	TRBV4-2	ASSQDGTSAYNEQF
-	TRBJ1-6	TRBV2	ASGQGNSPLH
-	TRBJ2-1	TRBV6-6	ASMSGTGYNEQF
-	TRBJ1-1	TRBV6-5	ASSSRPGTTEAF
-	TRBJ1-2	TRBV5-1	ASSLGGGALGYT
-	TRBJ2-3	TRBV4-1	ASSLSGESHTQY
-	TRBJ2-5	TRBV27	ASSLGQGVETQY
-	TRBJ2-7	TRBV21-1	ASSARRDRRRREQY
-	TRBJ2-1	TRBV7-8	ASSFPRYEQF
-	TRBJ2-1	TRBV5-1	ASSYSQGANNEQF
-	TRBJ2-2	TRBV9	ASTEGHYTGELF
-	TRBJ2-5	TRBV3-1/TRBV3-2	ASSRVPGLERETQY
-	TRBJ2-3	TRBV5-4	ASSLGARTDTQY
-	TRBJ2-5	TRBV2	ASSLGQISQETQY
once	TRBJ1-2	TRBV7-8	ASRPSVRPGSGYT
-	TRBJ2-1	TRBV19	ASSIHEGGEQF
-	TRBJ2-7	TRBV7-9	ASSRRMGPGVSHEQY
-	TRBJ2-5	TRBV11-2	ASSLDTAGEETQY
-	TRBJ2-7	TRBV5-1	ASSLGLAGSYEQY
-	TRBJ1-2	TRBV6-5	ASSYRQGYGYT
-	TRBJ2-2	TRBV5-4	ASSAAGLAATGELF
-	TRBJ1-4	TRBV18	ASSPARDRVEKLF